The clone carrying this TCR beta chain turned up a few times. What it recognizes is unknown. This record comes from a study of vaccination and CD4 T cells after COVID-19. Time point meaning: late sampling 161 to 241 days after vaccination in a few convalescent patients. Treatment: roughly 11-day PBMC culture with coronavirus spike peptide pools or control peptides (ViraFEST assay). At the Johns Hopkins FTIC core, DNA taken from cultured CD4+ T cells was sequenced by way of the Oncomine TCR Beta short-read assay. In TCRdb, the PCR reads were re-called with MiXCR into one record per CDR3 protein. The sample has about 16,000 distinct CDR3 sequences; approximately 56% are singletons. V lost 5 bases to trimming and J lost 6 bases, with 16 bases between them. The germline gives CDR1 MNHNS, CDR2 SASEGT. There are 14 residues in the CDR3.

The sequenced sample was CD4+ T cells from blood, cultured in vitro, obtained about 7 months after SARS-CoV-2 vaccination. The V and J genes are TRBV6-1 and TRBJ1-2; tentatively, D is TRBD1 (6 bases). The source is a human donor who had recovered from COVID-19. In nucleotides, the CDR3 is TGTGCCAGCAGTCCACCCGACAGGATCAATGGCTACACCTTC. It yields the protein CASSPPDRINGYTF.